Listed here are 15 T cell receptor beta chains from one sample, sequenced in a study of blood T cell repertoires in COVID-19. TCRdb's copy holds only in-frame clones and misses some; the assay was immunoSEQ multiplex PCR. The data show more than 250,000 clones, about four fifths seen once. Sequenced input: PBMCs or T cells enriched from blood (not recorded which). The receptors shown here come from a man between 40 and 49 years old who had been exposed to COVID-19.

This chain connects TRBV25-1 to TRBJ1-4; TRBD1 is a possible D gene (5 bases). The CDR3 extends over 12 amino acids. The ends were cut back, 4 bases at V and 8 bases at J, with 8 bases in the middle. Germline-derived CDR1 and CDR2 are MGHDK and SYGVNS. CDR3 in DNA: TGTGCCAGCAGTGGGGGCATGGAAAAACTGTTTTTT. Protein product: CASSGGMEKLFF.

The CDR3 bases are TGCAGCGTTGAAGACCTCCGGGACAGGGGAGACAATGAGCAGTTCTTC. Residues: CSVEDLRDRGDNEQFF. The chain combines TRBV29-1 with TRBJ2-1; TRBD1 aligns across 10 bases. The length of the CDR3 is 16 residues. J was trimmed by 5 bases and V by 0 bases; bases with no gene match: 7. CDR1 SQVTM and CDR2 ANQGSEA come from the germline V gene.

This rearrangement joins TRBV10-1 to TRBJ2-1; 7 bases are a match to TRBD1. CDR3 length: 16 residues. V was pared by 0 bases and J by 5 bases, with 7 bases of the junction left unmatched. Germline V lookup: CDR1 WNHNN, CDR2 SYGVQD (reference sequence). The CDR3 loop reads CASSESRQGVHNEQFF. The CDR3 DNA follows: TGCGCCAGCAGTGAGTCCAGACAGGGCGTCCACAATGAGCAGTTCTTC.

This clone was recorded only once. The chain couples TRBV24-1 to TRBJ1-3; no firm D call. There are 12 residues in the CDR3. CDR1 KGHDR and CDR2 SFDVKD come from the germline V gene. V gave up 1 base and J gave up 8 bases, with 5 bases separating them. This CDR3 is CATSDFSDTIYF. DNA for the CDR3: TGTGCCACCAGTGATTTCTCGGACACCATATATTTT.

The chain employs TRBV5-1 and TRBJ2-2; 10 bases agree with TRBD2. Trimming cost V 6 bases and J 4 bases; bases outside gene matches: 6. Germline CDR1 is SGHRS and CDR2 is YFSETQ. CDR3 length: 15 amino acids. The CDR3 DNA follows: TGCGCCAGCAAGAGCGGGAGGGTCGGCACCGGGGAGCTGTTTTTT. Its translation: CASKSGRVGTGELFF.

In this sample, this clone turned up a few times. The chain carries TRBV2 and TRBJ2-3; maybe TRBD1 (6 bases). Per germline, CDR1 SNHLY and CDR2 FYNNEI. The CDR3 extends over 15 amino acids. Trimming left V 1 base short and J 4 bases short, with 12 bases between. The CDR3 protein is CASSEVVRGPDTQYF. In DNA, the CDR3 is TGTGCCAGCAGTGAAGTGGTCAGGGGACCAGATACGCAGTATTTT.

V usage is TRBV7-9 and J usage is TRBJ2-1; 7 nucleotides match TRBD2. CDR1 is SEHNR, CDR2 FQNEAQ, per germline (reference sequence). J gave up 4 bases and V 10 bases, and 13 bases lay outside the gene matches. This CDR3 has 15 residues. CDR3 in DNA: TGTGCCACGGATTCCGGGCCCGGGGGGTACAATGAGCAGTTCTTC. This gives the protein CATDSGPGGYNEQFF.

V and J are TRBV5-4 and TRBJ1-2; D possibly corresponds to TRBD1 (5 bases). CDR1 is SGHNT and CDR2 is YYREEE in the germline V gene (reference sequence). The CDR3 runs to 13 residues. Deletions cut 4 bases from V and 5 bases from J, with 12 bases between. The CDR3 is CASSIPGGYGYTF. Here the CDR3 DNA reads TGTGCCAGCAGCATTCCGGGGGGATATGGCTACACCTTC.

This clone was observed a handful of times. V gene TRBV19 combines with J gene TRBJ1-1, with TRBD1 matching 8 bases. CDR1 is LNHDA and CDR2 is SQIVND in the germline V gene (reference sequence). V was pared by 6 bases and J by 1 base, with 7 bases of the junction left unmatched. This CDR3 is 15 amino acids long. The DNA of the CDR3 is TGTGCCAGTAGGGCGGGACAGGTCACGAACACTGAAGCTTTCTTT. Translating gives CASRAGQVTNTEAFF. The full variable domain, completed using reference TRBV19 and TRBJ1-1, is DGGITQSPKYLFRKEGQNVTLSCEQNLNHDAMYWYRQDPGQGLRLIYYSQIVNDFQKGDIAEGYSVSREKKESFPLTVTSAQKNPTAFYLCASRAGQVTNTEAFFGQGTRLTVV.

For this clone: The same CDR3 can be traced to other DNA sequences in this sample. The J gene is TRBJ2-5, the V gene TRBV5-1; D is perhaps TRBD2 (5 bases). The CDR3 runs 14 residues. V was trimmed by 2 bases and J by 1 base, leaving 9 bases between them. CDR1 is SGHRS, CDR2 YFSETQ, per germline. CDR3 coding DNA: TGCGCCAGCAGCTTTGGAAGCGGCCAAGAGACCCAGTACTTC. Amino acids: CASSFGSGQETQYF.

The rearrangement uses TRBV7-9 and TRBJ2-1, with D perhaps TRBD1 (6 bases). The CDR3 contains 15 residues. Trimming took 4 bases from V and 12 from J, leaving 22 bases between them. Germline V gene data show CDR1 as SEHNR and CDR2 as FQNEAQ (reference sequence). CDR3 residues: CASSSSPGEQDPQFF. DNA of the CDR3: TGTGCCAGCAGCTCATCCCCAGGGGAACAGGATCCGCAGTTCTTC.

This chain joins TRBV5-5 and TRBJ2-7, with D hard to call. The V end was cut by 2 bases, the J end by 2 bases, with 14 bases between. The CDR3 extends over 15 amino acids. In germline, CDR1 is SGHKS, CDR2 YYEKEE (reference sequence). The CDR3 DNA follows: TGTGCCAGCAGCTTACTCCGCGGCGGTCCCTACGAGCAGTACTTC. It translates to CASSLLRGGPYEQYF.

In its sample, this clone was seen once. V is TRBV20-1 and J is TRBJ2-7; maybe TRBD2 (6 bases). The germline V gene encodes CDR1 DFQATT and CDR2 SNEGSKA (reference sequence). The length of the CDR3 is 11 residues. Here the CDR3 DNA reads TGCAGCGCGGGACCCCTCAACGAGCAGTACTTC. Translating it yields CSAGPLNEQYF.

This clone was observed a single time. The rearrangement links TRBV9 to TRBJ1-5; tentatively, D is TRBD1 (5 bases). This CDR3 region has 15 residues. Trimming shortened V by 0 bases and J by 0 bases, and 7 bases separated the two germline ends. Germline CDR1 SGDLS, CDR2 YYNGEE. CDR3 amino acids: CASSVDDSSNQPQHF. In nucleotides, the CDR3 is TGTGCCAGCAGCGTAGACGACAGTAGCAATCAGCCCCAGCATTTT. The full variable domain, with the rest looked up from reference TRBV9 and TRBJ1-5, is DSGVTQTPKHLITATGQRVTLRCSPRSGDLSVYWYQQSLDQGLQFLIQYYNGEERAKGNILERFSAQQFPDLHSELNLSSLELGDSALYFCASSVDDSSNQPQHFGDGTRLSIL.

The DNA of the CDR3 is TGTGCCAGCAGTCCTATCGGTGAGGGGGAGAGCAATCAGCCCCAGCATTTT. It is translated as CASSPIGEGESNQPQHF. The V gene is TRBV28, the J gene TRBJ1-5; perhaps TRBD1 as D (6 bases). The CDR3 spans 17 residues. Trimming pared 5 bases from V and 1 base from J, leaving 18 bases between. Per germline, CDR1 MDHEN and CDR2 SYDVKM.